A single sample gave rise to the 4 T cell receptor beta chains below, sequenced in a study of T cells in localized non-small cell lung cancer. Clones were sequenced by immunoSEQ multiplex PCR, and TCRdb holds only the in-frame ones, with some missing. The sample has tens of thousands of clones; 87% are singletons. The material was peripheral blood, obtained before any cancer treatment. The receptor source for this set is a man between 40 and 70 years old with stage I squamous cell lung carcinoma.

The chain links TRBV18 to TRBJ1-1; no clear D. The V gene's germline CDR1 is KGHSH and CDR2 LQKENI. This CDR3 spans 13 amino acids. Trimming took off 3 bases at V and 1 base at J, with 6 bases between the two ends. CDR3 DNA: TGTGCCAGCTCACCGGTTCAGAACACTGAAGCTTTCTTT. It translates to CASSPVQNTEAFF. The full variable domain, with the rest looked up from reference TRBV18 and TRBJ1-1, is NAGVMQNPRHLVRRRGQEARLRCSPMKGHSHVYWYRQLPEEGLKFMVYLQKENIIDESGMPKERFSAEFPKEGPSILRIQQVVRGDSAAYFCASSPVQNTEAFFGQGTRLTVV.

This rearrangement joins TRBV7-2 to TRBJ2-6; the D gene could be TRBD1 or TRBD2 (5 bases each). The ends were cut back, 1 base at V and 1 base at J, with 8 bases in the middle. The CDR3 is 16 residues long. Germline CDR1 SGHTA, CDR2 FQGNSA. Here the CDR3 reads CASSLVGGSGANVLTF. Written as DNA, the CDR3 is TGTGCCAGCAGCTTAGTTGGGGGATCTGGGGCCAACGTCCTGACTTTC.

The chain couples TRBV5-1 to TRBJ2-3; TRBD2 aligns across 14 bases. Germline V lookup: CDR1 SGHRS, CDR2 YFSETQ. The CDR3 is made up of 18 amino acids. V lost 4 bases, J lost 0 bases, and 7 bases stayed unmatched. CDR3 protein: CASSGRTSGGPSTDTQYF. CDR3 sequence (DNA): TGCGCCAGCAGCGGCCGGACTAGCGGGGGGCCTAGCACAGATACGCAGTATTTT.

The chain has TRBV28 and TRBJ1-2; D unresolved. Trimming stripped 5 bases from V and 7 bases from J, with 5 bases between. The CDR3 has 10 residues. Looked up from germline, CDR1 is MDHEN and CDR2 is SYDVKM. The CDR3 bases are TGTGCCAGCAGTCGGGTTGGCTACACCTTC. This sequence encodes CASSRVGYTF.